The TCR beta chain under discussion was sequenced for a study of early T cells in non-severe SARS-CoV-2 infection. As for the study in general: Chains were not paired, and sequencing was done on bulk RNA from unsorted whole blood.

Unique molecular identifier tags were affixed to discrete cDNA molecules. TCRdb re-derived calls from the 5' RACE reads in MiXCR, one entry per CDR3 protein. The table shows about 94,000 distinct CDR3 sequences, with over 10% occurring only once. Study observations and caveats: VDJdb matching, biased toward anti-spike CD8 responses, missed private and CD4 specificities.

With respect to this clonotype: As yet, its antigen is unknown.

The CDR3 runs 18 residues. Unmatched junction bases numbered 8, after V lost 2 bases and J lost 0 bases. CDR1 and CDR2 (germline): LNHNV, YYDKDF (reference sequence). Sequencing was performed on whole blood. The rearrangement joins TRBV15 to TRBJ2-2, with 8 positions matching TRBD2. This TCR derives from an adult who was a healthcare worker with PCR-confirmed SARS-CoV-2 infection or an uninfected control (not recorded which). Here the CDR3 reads CATSRRLAGGTNTGELFF. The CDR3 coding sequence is TGTGCCACCAGCAGAAGATTGGCGGGGGGTACGAACACCGGGGAGCTGTTTTTT. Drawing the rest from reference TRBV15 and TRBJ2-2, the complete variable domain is DAMVIQNPRYQVTQFGKPVTLSCSQTLNHNVMYWYQQKSSQAPKLLFHYYDKDFNNEADTPDNFQSRRPNTSFCFLDIRSPGLGDTAMYLCATSRRLAGGTNTGELFFGEGSRLTVL.